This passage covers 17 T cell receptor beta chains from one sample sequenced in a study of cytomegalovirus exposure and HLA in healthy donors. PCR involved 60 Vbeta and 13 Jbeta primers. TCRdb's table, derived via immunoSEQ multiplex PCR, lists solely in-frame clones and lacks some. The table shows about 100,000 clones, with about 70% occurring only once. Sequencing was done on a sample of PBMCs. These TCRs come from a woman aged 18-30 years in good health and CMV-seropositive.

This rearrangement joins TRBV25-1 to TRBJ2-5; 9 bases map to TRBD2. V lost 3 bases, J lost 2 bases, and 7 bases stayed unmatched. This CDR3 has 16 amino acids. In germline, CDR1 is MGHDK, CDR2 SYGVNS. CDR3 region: CASSDIAGVEQETQYF. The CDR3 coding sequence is TGTGCCAGCAGTGATATAGCGGGAGTGGAACAAGAGACCCAGTACTTC.

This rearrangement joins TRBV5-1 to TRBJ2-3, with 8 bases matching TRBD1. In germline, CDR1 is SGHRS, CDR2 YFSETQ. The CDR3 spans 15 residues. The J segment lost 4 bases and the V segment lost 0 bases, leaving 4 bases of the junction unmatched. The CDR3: CASSLADRGPDTQYF. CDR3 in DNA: TGCGCCAGCAGCTTGGCTGACAGGGGCCCAGATACGCAGTATTTT.

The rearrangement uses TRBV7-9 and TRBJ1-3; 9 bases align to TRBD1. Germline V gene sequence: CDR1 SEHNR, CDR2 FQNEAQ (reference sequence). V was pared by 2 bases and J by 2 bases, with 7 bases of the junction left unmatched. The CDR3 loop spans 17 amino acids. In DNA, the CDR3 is TGTGCCAGCAGCTTAAGGACAGGGGTGCCGGCTGGAAACACCATATATTTT. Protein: CASSLRTGVPAGNTIYF.

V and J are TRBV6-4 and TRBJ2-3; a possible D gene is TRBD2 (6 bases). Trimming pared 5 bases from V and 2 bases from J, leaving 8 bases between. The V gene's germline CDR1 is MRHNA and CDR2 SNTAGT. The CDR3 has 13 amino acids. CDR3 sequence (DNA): TGTGCCAGCAGTTTAGCGGCCACAGATACGCAGTATTTT. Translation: CASSLAATDTQYF.

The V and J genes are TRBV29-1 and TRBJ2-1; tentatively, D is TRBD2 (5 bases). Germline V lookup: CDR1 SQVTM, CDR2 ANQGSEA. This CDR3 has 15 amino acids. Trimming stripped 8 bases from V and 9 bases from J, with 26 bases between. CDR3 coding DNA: TGCAGCACTCACGGGATCAGTCATTCCACAACTGAGCAGTTCTTC. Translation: CSTHGISHSTTEQFF.

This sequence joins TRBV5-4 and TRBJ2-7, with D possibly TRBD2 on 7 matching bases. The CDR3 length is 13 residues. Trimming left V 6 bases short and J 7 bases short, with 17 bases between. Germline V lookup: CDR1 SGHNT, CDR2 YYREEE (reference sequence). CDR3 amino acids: CASTLPGGLEQYF. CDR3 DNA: TGTGCCAGCACCCTCCCGGGGGGCTTGGAGCAGTACTTC.

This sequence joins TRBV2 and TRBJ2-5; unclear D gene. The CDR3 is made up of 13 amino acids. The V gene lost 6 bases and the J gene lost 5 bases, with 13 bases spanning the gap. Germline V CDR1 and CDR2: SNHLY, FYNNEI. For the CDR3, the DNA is TGTGCCAGCAGCGATATGATCCGGGAGACCCAGTACTTC. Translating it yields CASSDMIRETQYF.

CDR3 coding DNA: TGTGCCAGCAGCTTAGGACAGGCCACCTACAATGAGCAGTTCTTC. It translates to CASSLGQATYNEQFF. This chain connects TRBV7-9 to TRBJ2-1, with D tentatively TRBD1 (6 bases). Deletions cut 1 base from V and 2 bases from J, with 9 bases between. CDR1 is SEHNR and CDR2 is FQNEAQ in the germline V gene (reference sequence). The CDR3 loop spans 15 amino acids.

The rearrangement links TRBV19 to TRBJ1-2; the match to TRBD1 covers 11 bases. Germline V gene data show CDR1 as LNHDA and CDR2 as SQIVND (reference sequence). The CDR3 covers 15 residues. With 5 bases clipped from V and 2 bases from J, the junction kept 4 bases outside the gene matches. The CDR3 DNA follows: TGTGCCAGTAGTCTGGGGACAGGGGGAAACTATGGCTACACCTTC. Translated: CASSLGTGGNYGYTF.

CDR3 coding DNA: TGTGCCAGTAGTATTGTTGGGTTAGGGGACTACGAGCAGTACTTC. Its translation: CASSIVGLGDYEQYF. The V gene is TRBV19, the J gene TRBJ2-7; possible D gene TRBD1, 5 bases. CDR1 LNHDA and CDR2 SQIVND come from the germline V gene (reference sequence). This CDR3 comprises 15 residues. The V end lost 3 bases, the J end lost 3 bases, and 15 bases lay between the germline ends.

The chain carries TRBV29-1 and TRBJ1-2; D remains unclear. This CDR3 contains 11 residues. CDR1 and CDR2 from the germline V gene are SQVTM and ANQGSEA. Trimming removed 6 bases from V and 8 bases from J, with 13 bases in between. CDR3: CSVPPGFGYTF. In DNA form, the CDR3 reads TGCAGCGTCCCGCCCGGTTTCGGCTACACCTTC.

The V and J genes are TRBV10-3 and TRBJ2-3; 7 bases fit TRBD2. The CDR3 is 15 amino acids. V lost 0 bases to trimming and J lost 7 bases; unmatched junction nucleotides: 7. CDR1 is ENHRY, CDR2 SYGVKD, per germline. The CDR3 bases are TGTGCCATCAGTGAGTCGGCGGGAGTAAAGAATACGCAGTATTTT. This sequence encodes CAISESAGVKNTQYF.

CDR3 DNA: TGCAGCGCAAGGACAGCCAGTGAAAAACTGTTTTTT. It is translated as CSARTASEKLFF. The chain carries TRBV29-1 and TRBJ1-4, with D maybe TRBD1 (6 bases). This CDR3 has 12 amino acids. Trimming took off 7 bases at V and 7 bases at J, with 13 bases between the two ends. Germline-derived CDR1 and CDR2 are SQVTM and ANQGSEA.

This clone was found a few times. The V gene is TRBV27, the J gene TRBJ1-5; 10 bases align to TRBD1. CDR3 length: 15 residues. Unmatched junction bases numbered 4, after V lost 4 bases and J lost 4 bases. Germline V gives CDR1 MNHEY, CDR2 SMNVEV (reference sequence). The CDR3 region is CASSSGTGANQPQHF. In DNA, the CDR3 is TGTGCCAGCAGTTCTGGGACAGGGGCGAATCAGCCCCAGCATTTT.

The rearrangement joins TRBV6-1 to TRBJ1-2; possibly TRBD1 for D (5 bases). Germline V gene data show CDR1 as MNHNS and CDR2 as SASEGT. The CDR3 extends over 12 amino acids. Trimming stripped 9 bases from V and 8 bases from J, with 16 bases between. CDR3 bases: TGTGCCAGGGGTGGGCAGGGAATCGGCTACACCTTC. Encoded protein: CARGGQGIGYTF.

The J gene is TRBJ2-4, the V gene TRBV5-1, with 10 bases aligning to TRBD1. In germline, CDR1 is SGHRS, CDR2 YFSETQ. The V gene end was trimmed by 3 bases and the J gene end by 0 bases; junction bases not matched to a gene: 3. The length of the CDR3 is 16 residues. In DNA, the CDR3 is TGCGCCAGCAGCTCCGGACAGGGGGAAGCCAAAAACATTCAGTACTTC. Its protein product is CASSSGQGEAKNIQYF.

The CDR3 DNA sequence: TGCGCCAGCAGCAAACTAGCGGGAGCCATCGAGCAGTACTTC. Amino acids: CASSKLAGAIEQYF. The chain is built from TRBV5-1 and TRBJ2-7; TRBD2 matches at 11 bases. The V segment lost 4 bases and the J segment 6 bases; nucleotides outside the gene matches: 6. The CDR3 has 14 amino acids. Germline values: CDR1 SGHRS, CDR2 YFSETQ.